The TCR beta chain described here comes from a study of shared clonotypes between healthy human individuals. Concerning this clone itself: Its antigen is still unknown.

Assay used: immunoSEQ multiplex PCR; TCRdb lists only in-frame clones, some missing. The sample records 1.5 million to 1.9 million clones, 95% to 99% being singletons. Broader study findings: A few donors had 5% to 6% of their naive CD4 clonotypes in common.

Adults of Caucasian background living in Nashville, Tennessee made up all donors. Sample: naive CD4+ T cells sorted from blood. The subset was: CD45RA+ positively selected. The origin of this receptor is a man younger than 45 in good health.

DNA of the CDR3: TGTGCCTCCCAGGCCGTTGGAAACACCATATATTTT. Translated, it gives CASQAVGNTIYF. The chain couples TRBV2 to TRBJ1-3, with no clear D. Trimming stripped 11 bases from V and 3 bases from J, with 11 bases between. Germline-derived CDR1 and CDR2 are SNHLY and FYNNEI. This CDR3 is 12 amino acids long.